The clone carrying this T cell receptor (beta chain) was seen more than once but under ten times. The data were obtained in a study of early T cells in non-severe SARS-CoV-2 infection. TCRdb itself ran the 5' RACE reads through MiXCR, one entry per CDR3 protein. The sample carries approximately 69,000 distinct CDR3 sequences, around a tenth recorded once. The CDR3 contains 14 residues. The V end was cut by 2 bases, the J end by 8 bases, with 12 bases between. CDR1 and CDR2 from the germline V gene are SGHAT and FQNNGV. This clonotype was sampled from an adult who was a healthcare worker with PCR-confirmed SARS-CoV-2 infection or an uninfected control (not recorded which). The V gene is TRBV11-2, the J gene TRBJ1-4; possible D gene TRBD1, 6 bases. The specimen sequenced was whole blood. CDR3 coding DNA: TGTGCCAGCAGCTTATCAGGGGTAGGGGAAAAACTGTTTTTT. Translation gives CASSLSGVGEKLFF.